Shown below are 14 T cell receptor beta chains from a single sample sequenced in a study of cytomegalovirus exposure and HLA in healthy donors (TCRdb year 2017). Libraries were made using the immunoSEQ multiplex PCR assay. In its TCRdb copy, this immuneACCESS table keeps in-frame sequences only and misses some clones. Where compared with another copy, unresolved V genes explain less than half of these, and the others have no known cause. Across this sample there are roughly 250,000 clones, with roughly 86% seen only once. The leading ten clones occupy roughly 1.2% of the sample. What was sequenced was PBMCs. All receptors come from a woman aged 30 to 39 in good health and CMV-seropositive.

The chain's CDR3 is CASSARDWDTEAFF. The CDR3 DNA follows: TGTGCCAGCAGTGCCCGGGACTGGGACACTGAAGCTTTCTTT. The J gene is TRBJ1-1, the V gene TRBV6-1; TRBD1 might be the D (5 bases). The CDR3 has 14 residues. V lost 4 bases and J lost 3, with 12 bases in between. From germline, CDR1 is MNHNS and CDR2 SASEGT.

The chain has TRBV28 and TRBJ1-5; D not certain. The CDR3 is 15 amino acids. The V gene lost 8 bases and the J gene lost 0 bases, with 14 bases spanning the gap. Germline loops: CDR1 MDHEN, CDR2 SYDVKM. The CDR3 coding sequence is TGTGCCAGCCAAAACAGCCCTTATAGCAATCAGCCCCAGCATTTT. Translated, it gives CASQNSPYSNQPQHF.

The chain recombines TRBV5-1 with TRBJ2-7, with 8 bases matching TRBD1. V dropped 4 bases and J dropped 2; count of bases not matched to a gene: 11. This CDR3 comprises 16 residues. The germline gives CDR1 SGHRS, CDR2 YFSETQ. The CDR3 protein is CASSASRGTGPYEQYF. The CDR3 region has the DNA TGCGCCAGCAGCGCCAGCCGCGGGACAGGACCCTACGAGCAGTACTTC.

V and J are TRBV7-9 and TRBJ2-3; the match to TRBD2 covers 11 bases. CDR3 length: 15 amino acids. Germline CDR1 SEHNR, CDR2 FQNEAQ (reference sequence). J was trimmed by 7 bases and V by 3 bases; bases with no gene match: 6. The CDR3 nucleotides are TGTGCCAGCAGCTTTACTAGCGGGAGTGGAAATACGCAGTATTTT. Residues: CASSFTSGSGNTQYF.

The rearrangement links TRBV6-1 to TRBJ2-7; 7 bases agree with TRBD2. Germline CDR1 is MNHNS and CDR2 is SASEGT. V trimming: 0 bases; J trimming: 2 bases; junction bases outside the gene matches: 16. The CDR3 has 19 amino acids. CDR3 in DNA: TGTGCCAGCAGTGAAGCGCTGGGTGTGGGAGCGGGAAGACCCTACGAGCAGTACTTC. Protein sequence: CASSEALGVGAGRPYEQYF.

This clone came up once. This chain uses TRBV7-2 with TRBJ1-2; weak D call: TRBD1 (6 bases). V was trimmed by 2 bases and J by 6 bases, leaving 19 bases between them. The CDR3 is 16 residues long. The germline CDR1 and CDR2 sequences are SGHTA and FQGNSA. The CDR3 here is CASSLRGPQGPNGYTF. CDR3 nucleotide sequence: TGTGCCAGCAGCTTAAGGGGCCCACAGGGTCCTAATGGCTACACCTTC.

The chain is built from TRBV6-5 and TRBJ1-2; D is ambiguous. Germline CDR1 is MNHEY and CDR2 is SVGAGI. V lost 0 bases, J lost 2 bases, and 7 bases lay in between. This CDR3 region has 14 residues. The DNA for the CDR3 is TGTGCCAGCAGTTACTCAGAGGGAAACTATGGCTACACCTTC. Residues: CASSYSEGNYGYTF.

The chain joins TRBV27 to TRBJ2-7, with 15 bases that match TRBD2. Germline V CDR1 and CDR2: MNHEY, SMNVEV (reference sequence). The CDR3 spans 18 residues. Unmatched junction bases numbered 13, after V lost 5 bases and J lost 5 bases. The chain's CDR3 is CASSPRTSGRAGSNEQYF. The CDR3 coding sequence is TGTGCCAGCAGTCCCCGGACTAGCGGGAGGGCCGGAAGCAACGAGCAGTACTTC.

The rearrangement joins TRBV10-3 to TRBJ1-5, with TRBD1 identical over 8 bases. CDR3 length: 14 amino acids. Germline V gene lookup returns CDR1 ENHRY and CDR2 SYGVKD. With V trimmed by 8 bases and J by 9 bases, 12 bases remained unmatched. The DNA for the CDR3 is TGTGCCATCGGGGAGACAGGGGCGTTTGGGCCCCAGCATTTT. Its protein product is CAIGETGAFGPQHF.

The gene calls are TRBV4-1 and TRBJ1-2, with TRBD1 as a possible D gene (5 bases). Germline V gives CDR1 MGHRA, CDR2 YSYEKL. This CDR3 comprises 15 residues. V lost 3 bases and J 2 bases, leaving 13 bases between the germline ends. The CDR3 DNA follows: TGCGCCAGCAGCCATGACACCAGGGAAAACTATGGCTACACCTTC. Its protein is CASSHDTRENYGYTF.

In this sample, this clone turned up a few times. The chain couples TRBV7-2 to TRBJ2-7, with D hard to call. The V and J ends lost 5 bases and 4 bases respectively, with 12 bases between them. Germline V CDR1 and CDR2: SGHTA, FQGNSA. The length of the CDR3 is 13 residues. CDR3 loop: CASSTRHAYEQYF. DNA for the CDR3: TGTGCCAGCAGCACCAGACATGCGTACGAGCAGTACTTC.

The chain employs TRBV6-5 and TRBJ1-3; 7 bases line up with TRBD1. The V and J ends lost 6 bases and 4 bases, in that order; junction bases with no gene match: 9. Germline CDR1 is MNHEY and CDR2 is SVGAGI. The CDR3 has 15 residues. The CDR3 spells CASSRGQTRGNTIYF. Written as DNA, the CDR3 is TGTGCCAGCAGCCGGGGACAGACTAGAGGAAACACCATATATTTT.

This rearrangement joins TRBV7-9 to TRBJ1-2, with 7 bases fitting TRBD1. Germline values: CDR1 SEHNR, CDR2 FQNEAQ (reference sequence). With V trimmed by 4 bases and J by 6 bases, 8 bases remained unmatched. The CDR3 is 14 amino acids. The CDR3 spells CASSYTGVKDGYTF. The CDR3 bases are TGTGCCAGCAGCTACACAGGGGTGAAGGATGGCTACACCTTC.

This clone was recorded only once. V usage is TRBV7-2 and J usage is TRBJ2-7; D is perhaps TRBD1 (6 bases). The CDR3 loop spans 14 amino acids. Germline assignment: CDR1 SGHTA and CDR2 FQGNSA. The V gene lost 1 base and the J gene lost 2 bases, with 9 bases spanning the gap. This CDR3 reads CASSLGSGAYEQYF. The DNA of the CDR3 is TGTGCCAGCAGCTTAGGATCAGGGGCCTACGAGCAGTACTTC. The variable domain in full, completed from reference TRBV7-2 and TRBJ2-7, reads GAGVSQSPSNKVTEKGKDVELRCDPISGHTALYWYRQSLGQGLEFLIYFQGNSAPDKSGLPSDRFSAERTGGSVSTLTIQRTQQEDSAVYLCASSLGSGAYEQYFGPGTRLTVT.